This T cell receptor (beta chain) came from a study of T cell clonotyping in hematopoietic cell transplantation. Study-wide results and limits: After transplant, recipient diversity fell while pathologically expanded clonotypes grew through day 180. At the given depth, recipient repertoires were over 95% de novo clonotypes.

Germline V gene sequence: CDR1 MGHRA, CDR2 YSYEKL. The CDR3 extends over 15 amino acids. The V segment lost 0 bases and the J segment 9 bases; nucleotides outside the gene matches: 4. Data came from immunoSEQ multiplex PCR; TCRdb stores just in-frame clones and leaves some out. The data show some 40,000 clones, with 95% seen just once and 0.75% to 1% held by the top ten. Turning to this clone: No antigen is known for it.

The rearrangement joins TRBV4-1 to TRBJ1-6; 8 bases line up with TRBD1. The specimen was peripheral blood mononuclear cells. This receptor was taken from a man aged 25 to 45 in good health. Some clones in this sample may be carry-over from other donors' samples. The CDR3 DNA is TGCGCCAGCAGCCAAGATGCAGGGGGCTTTTCACCCCTCCACTTT. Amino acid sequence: CASSQDAGGFSPLHF.